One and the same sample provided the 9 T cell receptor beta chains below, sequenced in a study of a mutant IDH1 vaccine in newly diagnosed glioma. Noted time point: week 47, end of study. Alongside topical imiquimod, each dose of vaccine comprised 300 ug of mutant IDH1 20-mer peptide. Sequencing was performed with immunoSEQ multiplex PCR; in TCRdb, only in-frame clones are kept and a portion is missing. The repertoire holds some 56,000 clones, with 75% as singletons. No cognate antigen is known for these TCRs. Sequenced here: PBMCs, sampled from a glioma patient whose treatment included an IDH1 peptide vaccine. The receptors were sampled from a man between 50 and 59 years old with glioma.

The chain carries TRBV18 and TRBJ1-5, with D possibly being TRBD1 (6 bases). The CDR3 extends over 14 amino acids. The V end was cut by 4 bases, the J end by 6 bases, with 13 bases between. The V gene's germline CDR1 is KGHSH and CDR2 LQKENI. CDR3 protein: CASSHRDKGQPQHF. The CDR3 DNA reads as TGTGCCAGCTCACACCGGGACAAGGGTCAGCCCCAGCATTTT.

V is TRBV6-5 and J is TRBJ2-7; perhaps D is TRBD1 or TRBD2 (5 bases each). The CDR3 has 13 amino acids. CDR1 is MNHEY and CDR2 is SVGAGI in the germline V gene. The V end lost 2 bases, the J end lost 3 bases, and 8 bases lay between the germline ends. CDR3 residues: CASSYGTDYEQYF. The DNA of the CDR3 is TGTGCCAGCAGTTACGGGACGGACTACGAGCAGTACTTC.

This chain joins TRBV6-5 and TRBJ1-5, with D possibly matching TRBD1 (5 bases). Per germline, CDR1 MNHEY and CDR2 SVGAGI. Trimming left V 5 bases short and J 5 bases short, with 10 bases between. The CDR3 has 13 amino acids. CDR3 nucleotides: TGTGCCAGCAGTCGCAGGGAAGATCAGCCCCAGCATTTT. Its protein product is CASSRREDQPQHF.

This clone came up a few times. DNA for the CDR3: TGTGCCAGCAGTTGGGACGGTAATCAGCCCCAGCATTTT. Its protein is CASSWDGNQPQHF. The V and J genes are TRBV2 and TRBJ1-5, with D possibly matching TRBD1 (5 bases). The germline V gene has CDR1 SNHLY and CDR2 FYNNEI. V shed 5 bases and J shed 4 bases, with 9 bases lying between them. There are 13 residues in the CDR3.

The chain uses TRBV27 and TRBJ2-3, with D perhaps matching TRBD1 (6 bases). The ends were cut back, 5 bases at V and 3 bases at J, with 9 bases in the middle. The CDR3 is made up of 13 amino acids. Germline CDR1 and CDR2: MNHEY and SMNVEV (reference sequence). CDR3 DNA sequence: TGTGCCAGCAGTGGGCAGGGGACAGATACGCAGTATTTT. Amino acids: CASSGQGTDTQYF.

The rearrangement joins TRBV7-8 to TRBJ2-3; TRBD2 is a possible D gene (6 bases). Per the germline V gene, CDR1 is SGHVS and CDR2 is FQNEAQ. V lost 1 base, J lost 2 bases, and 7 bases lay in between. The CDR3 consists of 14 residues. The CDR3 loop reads CASSLGDFTDTQYF. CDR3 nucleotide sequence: TGTGCCAGCAGCTTAGGGGACTTCACAGATACGCAGTATTTT.

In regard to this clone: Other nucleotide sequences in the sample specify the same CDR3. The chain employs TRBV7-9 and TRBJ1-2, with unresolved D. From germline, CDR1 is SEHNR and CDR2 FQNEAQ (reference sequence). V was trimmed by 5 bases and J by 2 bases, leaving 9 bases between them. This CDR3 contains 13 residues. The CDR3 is CASSPQGNYGYTF. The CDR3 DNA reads TGTGCCAGCAGCCCCCAAGGCAACTATGGCTACACCTTC.

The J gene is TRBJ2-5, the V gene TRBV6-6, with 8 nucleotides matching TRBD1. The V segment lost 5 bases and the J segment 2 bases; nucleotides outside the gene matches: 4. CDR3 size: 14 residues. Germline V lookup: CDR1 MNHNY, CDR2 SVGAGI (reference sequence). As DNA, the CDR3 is TGTGCCAGCAGTCCCCGACAGGGGCAAGAGACCCAGTACTTC. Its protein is CASSPRQGQETQYF.

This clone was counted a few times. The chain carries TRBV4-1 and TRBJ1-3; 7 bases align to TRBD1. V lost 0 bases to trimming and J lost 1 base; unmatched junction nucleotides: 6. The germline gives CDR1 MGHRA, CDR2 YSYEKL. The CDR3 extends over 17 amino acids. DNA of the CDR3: TGCGCCAGCAGCCAAGATTCAGGGGGGTTATCTGGAAACACCATATATTTT. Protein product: CASSQDSGGLSGNTIYF.